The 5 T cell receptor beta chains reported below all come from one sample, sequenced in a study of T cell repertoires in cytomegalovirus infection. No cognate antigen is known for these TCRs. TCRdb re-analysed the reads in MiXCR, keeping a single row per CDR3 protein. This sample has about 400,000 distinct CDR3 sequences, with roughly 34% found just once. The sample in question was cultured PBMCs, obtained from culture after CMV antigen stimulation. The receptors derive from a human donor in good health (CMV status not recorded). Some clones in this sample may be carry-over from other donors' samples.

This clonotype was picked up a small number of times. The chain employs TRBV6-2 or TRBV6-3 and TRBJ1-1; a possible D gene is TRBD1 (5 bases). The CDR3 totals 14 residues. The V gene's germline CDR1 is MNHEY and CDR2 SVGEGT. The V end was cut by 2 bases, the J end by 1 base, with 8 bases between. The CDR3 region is CASSYPTENTEAFF. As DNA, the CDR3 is TGTGCCAGCAGTTACCCGACAGAGAACACTGAAGCTTTCTTT.

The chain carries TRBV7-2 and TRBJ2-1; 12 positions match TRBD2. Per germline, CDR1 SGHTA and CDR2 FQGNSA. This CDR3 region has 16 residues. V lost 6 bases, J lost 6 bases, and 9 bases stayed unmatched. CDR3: CASRPDLAGGLNEQFF. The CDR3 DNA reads TGTGCCAGCAGGCCGGATCTAGCGGGAGGGCTCAATGAGCAGTTCTTC.

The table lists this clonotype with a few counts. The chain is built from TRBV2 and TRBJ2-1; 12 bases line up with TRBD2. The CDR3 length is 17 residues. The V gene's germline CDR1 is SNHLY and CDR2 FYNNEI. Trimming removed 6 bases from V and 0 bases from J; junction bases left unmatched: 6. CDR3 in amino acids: CASRPGLAGSSYNEQFF. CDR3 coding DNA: TGTGCCAGCAGGCCGGGACTAGCGGGCAGCTCCTACAATGAGCAGTTCTTC.

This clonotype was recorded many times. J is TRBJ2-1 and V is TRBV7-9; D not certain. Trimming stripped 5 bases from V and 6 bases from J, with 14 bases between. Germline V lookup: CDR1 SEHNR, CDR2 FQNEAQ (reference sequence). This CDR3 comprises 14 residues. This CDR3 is CASSPGGFGNEQFF. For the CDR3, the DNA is TGTGCCAGCAGCCCCGGTGGGTTTGGCAATGAGCAGTTCTTC.

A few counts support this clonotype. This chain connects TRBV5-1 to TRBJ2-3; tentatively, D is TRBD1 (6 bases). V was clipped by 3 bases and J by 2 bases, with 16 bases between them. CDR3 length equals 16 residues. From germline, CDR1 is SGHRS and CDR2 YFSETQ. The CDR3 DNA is TGCGCCAGCAGCTGGAACGGACAGAGACTCACAGATACGCAGTATTTT. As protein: CASSWNGQRLTDTQYF.